The rows below give T cell receptor beta chains drawn from one sample of a study of neoadjuvant nivolumab and ipilimumab in lung cancer. Assay: immunoSEQ multiplex PCR; the TCRdb copy retains only in-frame clones and omits some. The top ten hold 5.1% of the sample, which has 28,000 or so clones, about 83% seen once. The sample here was tumor tissue, taken after neoadjuvant nivolumab, alone or with ipilimumab, at or shortly before surgery. The receptors come from an adult with non-small cell lung cancer. Each CDR3 is given without its conserved first and last residue.

v_call,j_call,cdr3_aa
TRBV7-6,TRBJ2-3,ASSLHGTDTQY
TRBV11-2,TRBJ2-7,ASSRAYEQY
TRBV28,TRBJ2-5,ASSLAGVKIVTQY
TRBV5-1,TRBJ2-1,ASSGGSSYNEQF
TRBV6-5,TRBJ1-2,ASSPSGANYGYT
TRBV2,TRBJ2-3,ASSDLAGGLTDTQY
TRBV29-1,TRBJ2-3,SGSDTSTDTQY
TRBV15,TRBJ2-3,ATSRDGSLSTDTQY
TRBV10-3,TRBJ1-1,AISDPDSTEAF
TRBV5-1,TRBJ1-2,ASSFGGTEANYGYT
TRBV4-2,TRBJ2-7,ASSQELAGSSYEQY
TRBV7-2,TRBJ2-6,ASRLLTGANVLT
TRBV10-3,TRBJ2-7,AISESWRAVGVTEQY
TRBV30,TRBJ2-1,AWTPGTYGNNEQF
TRBV9,TRBJ2-7,ASSRTSGTEQY
TRBV6-1,TRBJ1-6,ASSEGTGVSPLH
TRBV28,TRBJ1-3,ASSFWSHSGNTIY
TRBV19,TRBJ2-1,ASSIDRQTSEYNEQF
TRBV7-2,TRBJ2-5,ASSATGGAETQY
TRBV27,TRBJ2-2,ATRTAAQLNTGELF
TRBV13,TRBJ1-3,ASSLRTGAGNTIY
TRBV18,TRBJ2-7,ASSPGQGNLEQY
TRBV5-8,TRBJ1-5,ASSLVDPQPQH
TRBV28,TRBJ2-3,ATLGPAGDTQY